This entry features one T cell receptor beta chain sequence. Many counts were recorded for this clonotype. No antigen is known for it. Per-nucleotide qualities are absent, and no much larger clonotype sits a single base away. This sample was taken from a study of neurological immune-mediated disorders (dated by TCRdb to the late 2010s). About the investigation overall: Peripheral blood TCR-beta repertoires from HTLV-I-associated myelopathy (HAM/TSP) patients, multiple sclerosis patients and healthy controls were compared by UMI-based sequencing. Longitudinal samples, technical triplicates and paired sorted CD4+ and CD8+ T-cell subsets, alongside PBMC samples, were included among the approximately 98 TCR-beta libraries. The cohort comprised 68 subjects: approximately 15 HAM/TSP patients, approximately 34 multiple sclerosis patients and approximately 20 healthy controls. Longitudinal HAM/TSP and healthy donors were sampled at 3 time-points each (roughly 3-40 month intervals). The paper as a whole reports these results and caveats: No identical CDR3 amino acid sequences were found to be shared among expanded clones across subjects, suggesting that TCR-beta repertoires were private in all groups. The highest TCR clonal expansion was observed in HAM/TSP patients, whereas the lowest was observed in MS patients, even when compared with healthy controls.

To synthesize cDNA, template-switch 5'RACE was performed with a primer carrying a 10-nucleotide random unique molecular identifier so that each TCR transcript was tagged. Every sequencing run yielded over 170 million TCR-beta sequences covering 15-18 subjects. Total RNA was extracted with the RNeasy kit. The KAPA Real-time Library Amplification kit was used to amplify TCR-beta VDJ regions with primers for the TCR constant region and the 5'RACE anchor. A first PCR added sample indexes and Illumina adaptors, after which a second PCR increased the library yield. The roughly 650 bp TCR product was size-selected on a 2% E-gel SizeSelection system after Ampure bead purification. Before pooling, libraries had their quality checked on a Bioanalyzer, their concentration measured with Qubit, and their quantity determined with the Kapa Library Quantification kit. Paired-end 2 x 150 bp sequencing of the libraries was performed on an Illumina HiSeq 2500. To increase sequence diversity, roughly 25-31% phiX was spiked into each library pool. The original methods were these. Quality-filtered reads were processed with the UMI-based MiGEC pipeline, which removed over 85% of raw TCR sequences during error correction. VDJ genes were aligned to IMGT germline references, and each clonotype was defined by a unique CDR3 amino acid sequence together with V-J genes. VDJtools evaluated clonal expansion, Shannon diversity and CDR3 relatedness (CalcPairwiseDistances, ClusterSamples); CLCbio workbench built phylogenetic trees. Expanded clones were defined as having at least 8 unique UMIs, based on coefficient-of-variation modelling across technical triplicates. Through fastp at Q25 and MiXCR, TCRdb rebuilt clones from the public reads, retaining in-frame beta chains. Entries are consolidated by CDR3 protein sequence, retaining the most common genes and DNA. What appears here as the V and J calls and clone size reflects TCRdb's work, not the paper's. The sample data list tens of thousands of distinct CDR3 sequences, and approximately 12% of these were observed just once. Less than 8% of the sample goes to the ten largest clones.

V ends up 5 bases short and J 5 bases short, with an unmatched junction base count of 8. The germline V gene (reference sequence) sets CDR1 to MNHEY and CDR2 to SMNVEV. The CDR3 measures 15 amino acids from cysteine to phenylalanine. The entry retains the CDR3 DNA only, 45 bases that are in frame from base 1. The intended sense of this specimen's time point label: longitudinal time-point 1 (baseline). For the unsorted PBMC libraries, 2 million PBMCs were stored in RNAlater at -80 degrees C until RNA extraction and were used to generate the libraries. Peripheral blood underwent Ficoll-Hypaque density gradient centrifugation to isolate PBMCs, which were then cryopreserved in liquid nitrogen.

Sequenced input: PBMCs. The sequence is built from TRBV27 and TRBJ1-1, and TRBD1 aligns with 10 junction nucleotides. This receptor was identified in a male donor with HTLV-1-associated myelopathy (HAM/TSP). The CDR3 amino acid sequence is: CASSPETGGFTEAFF. The bases read TGTGCCAGCAGTCCGGAGACAGGGGGCTTTACTGAAGCTTTCTTT.